This is a list of T cell receptor beta chains from one sample in a study of metastatic and nonmetastatic thyroid tumors. TCRdb re-called the PCR reads with MiXCR. The sample contains 30,000 to 45,000 clones, about 32% of which appear only once. The sequenced sample was tumor tissue. The receptors shown here come from a female donor with papillary thyroid cancer or a benign thyroid nodule (not recorded which). Some clones in this sample may be carry-over from other donors' samples. CDR3s include the opening cysteine and the closing phenylalanine or tryptophan. Expanded clones get a size class; other rows say once, few or many, or leave the size out.

v_gene	j_gene	abundance	CDR3aa
TRBV12-3/TRBV12-4	TRBJ1-6	-	CASSPGQGSYNSPLHF
TRBV19	TRBJ2-7	few	CASSLTQSSENSYEQYF
TRBV6-5	TRBJ1-5	-	CASSYHNQPQHF
TRBV7-8	TRBJ2-7	-	CASSPPEGATGSYEQYF
TRBV20-1	TRBJ1-1	many	CSATDPLTVNTEAFF
TRBV12-3/TRBV12-4	TRBJ1-2	many	CASSLGQAGGYTF
TRBV12-3/TRBV12-4	TRBJ2-3	-	CASTPEGGTDTQYF
TRBV20-1	TRBJ1-1	-	CSARSRMNTEAFF
TRBV10-1	TRBJ2-7	-	CASSESRAGQGSYEQYF
TRBV6-2/TRBV6-3	TRBJ2-5	-	CASSYGLAGQETQYF
TRBV25-1	TRBJ1-2	-	CASSLNYGYTF
TRBV12-3/TRBV12-4	TRBJ1-1	-	CASSDSMGTEAFF
TRBV12-3/TRBV12-4	TRBJ1-6	-	CASSLARGALHF
TRBV9	TRBJ1-3	-	CASSDPSGIYF
TRBV11-1	TRBJ2-7	-	CASSLARAGLVRITSYEQYF
TRBV12-3/TRBV12-4	TRBJ1-3	many	CASIGLGGGGQNGNTIYF
TRBV9	TRBJ2-5	-	CASSPLAGGGQETQYF
TRBV28	TRBJ2-1	few	CASSLTSGDESNEQFF
TRBV6-9	TRBJ1-5	-	CASSYGSNQPQHF
TRBV27	TRBJ1-1	-	CASSFQGAQFTEAFF
TRBV6-2/TRBV6-3	TRBJ2-5	few	CASSAAGEAETQYF
TRBV19	TRBJ1-2	few	CASSIGGDGYTF
TRBV13	TRBJ2-7	-	CASSLRGVAYEQYF
TRBV12-3/TRBV12-4	TRBJ1-6	-	CASSFQGVNSPLHF